This is a list of T cell receptor beta chains from one sample in a study of identical twins. TCRdb analysed the 5' RACE reads with MiXCR anew, one entry per CDR3 protein. The repertoire includes about 720,000 distinct CDR3 sequences, around 8.6% of them detected once, and 0.85% to 1% sits in the top ten. These data also featured in a second study, about yellow fever vaccine responses in identical twins.

The sequenced material came from PBMCs. These TCRs come from a woman under 30 in good health. The CDR3 runs from the conserved cysteine through the conserved F or W.

cdr3_length: 18; j_call: TRBJ2-2; v_call: TRBV7-2; cdr3_aa: CASSLRLAGGGNTGELFF
cdr3_length: 14; j_call: TRBJ1-6; v_call: TRBV3-1; cdr3_aa: CASTLGDANSPLHF
cdr3_length: 18; j_call: TRBJ2-3; v_call: TRBV20-1; cdr3_aa: CSARNVAGGLLATDTQYF
cdr3_length: 14; j_call: TRBJ1-1; v_call: TRBV5-1; cdr3_aa: CASSLGVGNTEAFF
cdr3_length: 18; j_call: TRBJ2-5; v_call: TRBV11-2; cdr3_aa: CASSTPPVVLAGIETQYF
cdr3_length: 17; j_call: TRBJ2-7; v_call: TRBV7-2; cdr3_aa: CACSLGTSGTANYEQYF
cdr3_length: 14; j_call: TRBJ2-7; v_call: TRBV5-6; cdr3_aa: CASSLPRRANEQYF
cdr3_length: 16; j_call: TRBJ1-4; v_call: TRBV27; cdr3_aa: CASSLAGRINPEKLFF
cdr3_length: 12; j_call: TRBJ2-7; v_call: TRBV3-1; cdr3_aa: CASSREGVEQYF
cdr3_length: 15; j_call: TRBJ2-3; v_call: TRBV9; cdr3_aa: CASSVYALRTDTQYF
cdr3_length: 14; j_call: TRBJ2-2; v_call: TRBV5-1; cdr3_aa: CASSTRTNTGELFF
cdr3_length: 15; j_call: TRBJ2-7; v_call: TRBV7-6; cdr3_aa: CASSLNPGTSYEQYF
cdr3_length: 15; j_call: TRBJ2-6; v_call: TRBV11-2; cdr3_aa: CASSLGASGANVLTF
cdr3_length: 15; j_call: TRBJ2-1; v_call: TRBV6-1; cdr3_aa: CASMAGRGRNNEQFF
cdr3_length: 15; j_call: TRBJ2-7; v_call: TRBV7-9; cdr3_aa: CASSLGPKSSYEQYF
cdr3_length: 15; j_call: TRBJ2-7; v_call: TRBV11-1; cdr3_aa: CASRRTGGKDYEQYF
cdr3_length: 15; j_call: TRBJ2-1; v_call: TRBV20-1; cdr3_aa: CSASPTQSSYNEQFF
cdr3_length: 18; j_call: TRBJ2-3; v_call: TRBV20-1; cdr3_aa: CSARGWTSGRARSDTQYF
cdr3_length: 13; j_call: TRBJ2-5; v_call: TRBV10-3; cdr3_aa: CAISAQGSETQYF
cdr3_length: 15; j_call: TRBJ2-7; v_call: TRBV7-2; cdr3_aa: CASSLRTGMAGEQYF
cdr3_length: 14; j_call: TRBJ1-2; v_call: TRBV27; cdr3_aa: CASSSTGRDYGYTF
cdr3_length: 18; j_call: TRBJ2-1; v_call: TRBV7-6; cdr3_aa: CASSLDTPGTRAGDEQFF
cdr3_length: 15; j_call: TRBJ2-7; v_call: TRBV7-3; cdr3_aa: CASSLSPGASYEQYF
cdr3_length: 16; j_call: TRBJ2-3; v_call: TRBV6-5; cdr3_aa: CASSYPGTGGGDTQYF
cdr3_length: 14; j_call: TRBJ2-2; v_call: TRBV7-8; cdr3_aa: CASSSAANTGELFF
cdr3_length: 14; j_call: TRBJ1-3; v_call: TRBV6-5; cdr3_aa: CASSYTSSGNTIYF
cdr3_length: 14; j_call: TRBJ1-5; v_call: TRBV5-5; cdr3_aa: CASSLGPANQPQHF
cdr3_length: 19; j_call: TRBJ2-7; v_call: TRBV11-2; cdr3_aa: CASSPFLTDTSGRAAEQYF
cdr3_length: 14; j_call: TRBJ2-1; v_call: TRBV3-1; cdr3_aa: CASSWASGPGEQFF
cdr3_length: 16; j_call: TRBJ2-1; v_call: TRBV24-1; cdr3_aa: CATSAPWTVLGDEQFF
cdr3_length: 14; j_call: TRBJ2-7; v_call: TRBV2; cdr3_aa: CASTTGVSSYEQYF
cdr3_length: 20; j_call: TRBJ2-1; v_call: TRBV11-2; cdr3_aa: CASSSTSRGAEGRPYNEQFF
cdr3_length: 17; j_call: TRBJ2-2; v_call: TRBV7-9; cdr3_aa: CASSARLAGESTGELFF
cdr3_length: 15; j_call: TRBJ2-1; v_call: TRBV12-3/TRBV12-4; cdr3_aa: CASSLYGLAGEDQFF
cdr3_length: 18; j_call: TRBJ1-6; v_call: TRBV12-3/TRBV12-4; cdr3_aa: CAISLQTGSSSYNSPLLF
cdr3_length: 14; j_call: TRBJ2-2; v_call: TRBV29-1; cdr3_aa: CSVGSSVNTGELFF